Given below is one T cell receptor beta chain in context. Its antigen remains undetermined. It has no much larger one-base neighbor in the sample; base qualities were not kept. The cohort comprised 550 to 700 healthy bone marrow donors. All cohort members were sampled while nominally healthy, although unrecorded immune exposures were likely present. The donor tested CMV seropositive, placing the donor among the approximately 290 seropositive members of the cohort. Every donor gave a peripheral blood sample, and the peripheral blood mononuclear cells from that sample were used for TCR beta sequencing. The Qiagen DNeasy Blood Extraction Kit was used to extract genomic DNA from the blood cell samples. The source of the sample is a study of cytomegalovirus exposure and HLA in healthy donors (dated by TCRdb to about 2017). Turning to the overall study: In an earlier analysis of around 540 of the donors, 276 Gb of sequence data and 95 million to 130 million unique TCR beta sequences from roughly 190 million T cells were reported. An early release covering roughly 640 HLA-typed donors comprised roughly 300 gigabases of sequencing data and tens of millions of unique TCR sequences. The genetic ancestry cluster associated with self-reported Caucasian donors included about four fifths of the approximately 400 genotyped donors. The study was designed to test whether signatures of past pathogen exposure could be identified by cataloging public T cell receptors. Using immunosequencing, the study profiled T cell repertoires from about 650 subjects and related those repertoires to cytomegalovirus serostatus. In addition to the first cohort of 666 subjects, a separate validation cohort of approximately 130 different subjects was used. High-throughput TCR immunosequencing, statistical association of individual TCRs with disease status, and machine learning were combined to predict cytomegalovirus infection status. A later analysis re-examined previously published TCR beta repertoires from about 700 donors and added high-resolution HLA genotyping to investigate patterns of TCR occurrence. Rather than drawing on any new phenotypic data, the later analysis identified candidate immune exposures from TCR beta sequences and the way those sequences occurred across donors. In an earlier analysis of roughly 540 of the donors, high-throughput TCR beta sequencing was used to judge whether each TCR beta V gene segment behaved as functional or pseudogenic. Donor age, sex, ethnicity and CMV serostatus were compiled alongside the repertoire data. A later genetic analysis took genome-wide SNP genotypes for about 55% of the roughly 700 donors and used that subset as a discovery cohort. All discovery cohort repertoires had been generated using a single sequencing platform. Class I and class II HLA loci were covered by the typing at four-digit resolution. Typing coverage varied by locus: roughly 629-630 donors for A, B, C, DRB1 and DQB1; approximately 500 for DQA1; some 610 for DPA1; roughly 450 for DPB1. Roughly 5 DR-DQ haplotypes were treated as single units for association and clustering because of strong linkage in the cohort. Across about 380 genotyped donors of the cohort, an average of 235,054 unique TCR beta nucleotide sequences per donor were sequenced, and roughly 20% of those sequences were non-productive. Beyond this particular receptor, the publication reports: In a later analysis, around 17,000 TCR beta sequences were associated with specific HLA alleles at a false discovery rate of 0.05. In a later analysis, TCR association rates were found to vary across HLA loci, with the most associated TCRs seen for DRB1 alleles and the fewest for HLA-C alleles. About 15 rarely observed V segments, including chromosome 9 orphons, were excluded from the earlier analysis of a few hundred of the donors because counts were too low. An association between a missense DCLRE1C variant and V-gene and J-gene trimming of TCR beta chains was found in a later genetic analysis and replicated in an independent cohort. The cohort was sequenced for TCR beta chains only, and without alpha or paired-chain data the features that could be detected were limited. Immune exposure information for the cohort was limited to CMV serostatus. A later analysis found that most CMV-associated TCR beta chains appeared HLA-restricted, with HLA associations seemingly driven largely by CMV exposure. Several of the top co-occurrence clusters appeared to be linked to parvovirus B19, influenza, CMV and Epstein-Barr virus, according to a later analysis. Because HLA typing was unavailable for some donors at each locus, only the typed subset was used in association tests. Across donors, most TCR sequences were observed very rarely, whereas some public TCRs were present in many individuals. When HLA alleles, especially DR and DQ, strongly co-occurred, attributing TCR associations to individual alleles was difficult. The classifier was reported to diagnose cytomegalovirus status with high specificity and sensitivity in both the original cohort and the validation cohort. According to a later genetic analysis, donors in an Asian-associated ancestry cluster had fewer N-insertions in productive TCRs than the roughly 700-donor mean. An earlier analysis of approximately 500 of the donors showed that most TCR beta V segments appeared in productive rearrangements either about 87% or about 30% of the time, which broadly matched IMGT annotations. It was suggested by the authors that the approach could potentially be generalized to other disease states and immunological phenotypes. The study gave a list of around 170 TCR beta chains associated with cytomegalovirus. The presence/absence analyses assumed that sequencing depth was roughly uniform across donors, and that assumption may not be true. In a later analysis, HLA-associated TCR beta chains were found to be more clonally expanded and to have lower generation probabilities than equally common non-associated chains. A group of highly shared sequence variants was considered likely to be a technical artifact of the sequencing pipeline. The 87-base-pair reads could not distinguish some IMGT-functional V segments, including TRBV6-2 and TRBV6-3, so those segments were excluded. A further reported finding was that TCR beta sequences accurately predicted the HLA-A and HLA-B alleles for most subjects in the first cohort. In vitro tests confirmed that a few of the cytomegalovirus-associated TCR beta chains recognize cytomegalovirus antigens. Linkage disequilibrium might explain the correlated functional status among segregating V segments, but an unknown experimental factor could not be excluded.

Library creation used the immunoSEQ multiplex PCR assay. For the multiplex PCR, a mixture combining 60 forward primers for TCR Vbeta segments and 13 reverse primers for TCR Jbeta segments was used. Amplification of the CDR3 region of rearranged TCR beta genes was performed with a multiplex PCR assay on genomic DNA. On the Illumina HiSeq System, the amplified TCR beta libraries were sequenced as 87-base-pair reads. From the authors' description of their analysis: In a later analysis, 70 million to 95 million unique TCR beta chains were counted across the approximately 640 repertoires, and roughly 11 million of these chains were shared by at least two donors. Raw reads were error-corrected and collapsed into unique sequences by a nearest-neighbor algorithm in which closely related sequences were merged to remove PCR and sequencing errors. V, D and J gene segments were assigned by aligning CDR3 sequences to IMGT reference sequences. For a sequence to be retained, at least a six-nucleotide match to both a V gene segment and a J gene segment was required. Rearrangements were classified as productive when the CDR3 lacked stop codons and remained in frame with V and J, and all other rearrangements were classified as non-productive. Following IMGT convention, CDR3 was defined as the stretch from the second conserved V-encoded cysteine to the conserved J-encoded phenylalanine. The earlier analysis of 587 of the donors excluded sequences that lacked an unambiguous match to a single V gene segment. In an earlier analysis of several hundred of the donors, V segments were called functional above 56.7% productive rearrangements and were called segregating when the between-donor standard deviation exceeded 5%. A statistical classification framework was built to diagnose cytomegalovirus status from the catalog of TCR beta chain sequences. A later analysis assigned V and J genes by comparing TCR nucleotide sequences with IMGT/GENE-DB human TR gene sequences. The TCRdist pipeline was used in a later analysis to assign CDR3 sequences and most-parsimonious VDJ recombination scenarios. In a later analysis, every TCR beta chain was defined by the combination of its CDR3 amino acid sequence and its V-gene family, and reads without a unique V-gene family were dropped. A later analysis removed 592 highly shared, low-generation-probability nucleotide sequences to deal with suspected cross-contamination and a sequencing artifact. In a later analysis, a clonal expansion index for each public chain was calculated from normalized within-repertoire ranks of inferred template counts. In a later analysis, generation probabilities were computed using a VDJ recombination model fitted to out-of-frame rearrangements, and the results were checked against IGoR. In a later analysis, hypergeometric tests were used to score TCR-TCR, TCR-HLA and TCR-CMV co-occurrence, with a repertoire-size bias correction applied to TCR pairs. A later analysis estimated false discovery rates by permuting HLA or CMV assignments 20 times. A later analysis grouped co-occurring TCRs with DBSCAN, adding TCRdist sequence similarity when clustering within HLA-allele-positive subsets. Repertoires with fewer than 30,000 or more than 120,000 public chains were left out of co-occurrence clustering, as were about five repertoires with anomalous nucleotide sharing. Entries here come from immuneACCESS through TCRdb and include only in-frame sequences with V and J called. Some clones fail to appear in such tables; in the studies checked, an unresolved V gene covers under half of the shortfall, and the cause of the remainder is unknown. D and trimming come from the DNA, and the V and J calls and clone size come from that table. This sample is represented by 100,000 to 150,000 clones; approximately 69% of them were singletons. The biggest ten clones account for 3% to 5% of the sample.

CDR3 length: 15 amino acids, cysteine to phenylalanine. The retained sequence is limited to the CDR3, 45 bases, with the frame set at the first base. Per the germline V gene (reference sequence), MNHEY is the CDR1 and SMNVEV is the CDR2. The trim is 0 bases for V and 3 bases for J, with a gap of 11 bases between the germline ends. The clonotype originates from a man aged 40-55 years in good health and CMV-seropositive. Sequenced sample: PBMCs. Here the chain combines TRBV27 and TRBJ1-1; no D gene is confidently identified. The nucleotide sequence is TGTGCCAGCAGTTTATCGCTCACCACTCACACTGAAGCTTTCTTT. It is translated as CASSLSLTTHTEAFF.